Listed below are T cell receptor delta chains from one sample, sequenced in a study of human gamma delta and Vdelta1 T cells. Their antigen targets remain unknown. TCRdb fed the PCR reads into CATT to redo clone calling. The sample records over 10,000 delta-chain clones, around 50% being singletons. Sequencing input: Vdelta1 gamma-delta T cells from blood grown in culture (DOT cells). All receptors come from a human donor in good health. The CDR3 runs from the conserved cysteine through the conserved F or W. Each record gives: V gene, CDR3 length, J gene, CDR3 protein.

V: TRDV1
length: 15
J: TRDJ1
CDR3: CALGERRRPADKLIF

V: TRDV1
length: 18
J: TRDJ1
CDR3: CALGETFAWGIPTDKLIF

V: TRDV1
length: 16
J: TRDJ1
CDR3: CALGEQESRLGDKLIF

V: TRDV1
length: 25
J: TRDJ1
CDR3: CALGRAISAKIPFLSGGRYTDKLIF

V: TRDV1
length: 19
J: TRDJ1
CDR3: CALGETEGLGVPYTDKLIF

V: TRDV1
length: 21
J: TRDJ2
CDR3: CALGRPRRTLPLFNLTAQLFF

V: TRDV1
length: 18
J: TRDJ1
CDR3: CALGEHLMDPQWTDKLIF

V: TRDV1
length: 23
J: TRDJ1
CDR3: CALGEQGLPIPRTGGYQGDKLIF

V: TRDV1
length: 20
J: TRDJ1
CDR3: CALGEPGLPIGFSYTDKLIF

V: TRDV1
length: 16
J: TRDJ1
CDR3: CALGSLTLRYTDKLIF

V: TRDV1
length: 21
J: TRDJ1
CDR3: CALGAILSHYDLGPYTDKLIF

V: TRDV1
length: 21
J: TRDJ1
CDR3: CALGDPLPSGTGGYYTDKLIF

V: TRDV1
length: 24
J: TRDJ1
CDR3: CALGELPGSDLRWGPTLYTDKLIF

V: TRDV1
length: 22
J: TRDJ1
CDR3: CALGVSPALPNGGYEYTDKLIF

V: TRDV1
length: 20
J: TRDJ1
CDR3: CALGATSPVPWAQDPDKLIF

V: TRDV1
length: 27
J: TRDJ1
CDR3: CALGEWPGPPHLGYWGYLKLYTDKLIF

V: TRDV1
length: 19
J: TRDJ1
CDR3: CALGDLPTSGGWFTDKLIF

V: TRDV1
length: 19
J: TRDJ1
CDR3: CALGEQILGAKGDTDKLIF

V: TRDV1
length: 26
J: TRDJ3
CDR3: CALGEPRPSLSSTGGYASWDTRQMFF

V: TRDV1
length: 18
J: TRDJ1
CDR3: CALGPRLGLGLGTDKLIF

V: TRAV38-2/DV8
length: 22
J: TRDJ1
CDR3: CAYRSAPSYRTGGVRTTDKLIF

V: TRDV1
length: 21
J: TRDJ1
CDR3: CALGELSPNLLSLGDTDKLIF

V: TRDV1
length: 21
J: TRDJ3
CDR3: CALGESTGGYQSSWDTRQMFF

V: TRDV1
length: 22
J: TRDJ1
CDR3: CALGDRGLPKAGGLRHTDKLIF

V: TRDV1
length: 25
J: TRDJ1
CDR3: CALGEETLPSRAVKFRGAPTDKLIF

V: TRDV1
length: 20
J: TRDJ1
CDR3: CALGGPLRDVRGIWDDKLIF

V: TRDV1
length: 19
J: TRDJ1
CDR3: CALGEFYSLGRPRPAKLIF

V: TRDV1
length: 23
J: TRDJ1
CDR3: CALGAWALPTPTGGSLATDKLIF

V: TRDV1
length: 20
J: TRDJ1
CDR3: CALGGKGIPFEGNYTDKLIF

V: TRDV1
length: 22
J: TRDJ1
CDR3: CALGEVVWGPPLVRSYTDKLIF

V: TRDV1
length: 27
J: TRDJ1
CDR3: CALGELCSYGLPDWGSDYPWGTDKLIF

V: TRDV1
length: 19
J: TRDJ1
CDR3: CALGELYPSDFLGDYKLIF

V: TRDV1
length: 21
J: TRDJ1
CDR3: CALGARTHTSRPLGDTDKLIF

V: TRDV1
length: 17
J: TRDJ1
CDR3: CALGELEKSLYTDKLIF

V: TRDV1
length: 17
J: TRDJ1
CDR3: CALGELEILRRTDKLIF

V: TRDV1
length: 19
J: TRDJ1
CDR3: CALGRPSYDLGLWTDKLIF

V: TRDV1
length: 20
J: TRDJ1
CDR3: CALGELRPSLGTPIGDKLIF

V: TRDV1
length: 20
J: TRDJ1
CDR3: CALGGLDYAFGGIRSDKLIF

V: TRDV1
length: 18
J: TRDJ1
CDR3: CALGKRALGTPYTDKLIF

V: TRDV1
length: 20
J: TRDJ1
CDR3: CALGELLLGDTLGNTDKLIF

V: TRDV1
length: 17
J: TRDJ1
CDR3: CALGEPVLGDHTDKLIF